Sequencing of this T cell receptor beta chain was carried out in a study of T-cell memory formation after mild COVID-19. Study conclusions and caveats: Pre-infection memory already had some responding clones, implying cross-reactive memory joined.

This clonotype showed up just a few times. Its antigen is unknown. Via MiXCR, TCRdb re-called the 5' RACE reads, giving one row per CDR3 protein. The data show 560,000 or so distinct CDR3 sequences, around a sixth seen once. The source of this sequence is an adult woman who had mild COVID-19 (a few samples of this study predate the infection). Cell type and time point are not known. Material for sequencing was PBMCs or a T cell subset sorted from them (not recorded which).

CDR3 residues: CASSVLGPPTDTQYF. CDR3 DNA sequence: TGTGCCAGCAGCGTGTTGGGGCCACCCACAGATACGCAGTATTTT. This chain links TRBV9 with TRBJ2-3, with a tentative D call TRBD1 (5 bases). The germline V and J ends were trimmed by 2 bases and 2 bases, with 12 bases remaining between them. From germline, CDR1 is SGDLS and CDR2 YYNGEE. This CDR3 is built from 15 residues. Full variable domain (outside the CDR3, taken from reference TRBV9 and TRBJ2-3): DSGVTQTPKHLITATGQRVTLRCSPRSGDLSVYWYQQSLDQGLQFLIQYYNGEERAKGNILERFSAQQFPDLHSELNLSSLELGDSALYFCASSVLGPPTDTQYFGPGTRLTVL.